A selection of T cell receptor beta chains follows, all from one sample in a study of blood T cell repertoires in COVID-19. Method: immunoSEQ multiplex PCR; TCRdb's copy keeps in-frame clones and lacks some. The sample shows approximately 300,000 clones, roughly nine tenths of them seen only once. The sample taken for sequencing was peripheral blood. All receptors come from a man aged 18 to 29 who had recovered from COVID-19. CDR3s include the opening cysteine and the closing phenylalanine or tryptophan. D genes are given only for firm matches. Clone size is given for some rows only: seen once, a few or many times, or a class if the clone is expanded.

NA,TRBV5-4,TRBD1,15,TRBJ2-5,CASSEGQGIVETQYF,TGTGCCAGCAGCGAGGGACAGGGAATTGTAGAGACCCAGTACTTC
NA,TRBV3-1/TRBV3-2,TRBD2,16,TRBJ2-1,CASSPTGRSSYNEQFF,TGTGCCAGCAGCCCGACCGGGAGGAGCTCCTACAATGAGCAGTTCTTC
NA,TRBV7-3,TRBD1,15,TRBJ2-2,CASSHGQGVTGELFF,TGTGCCAGCAGCCACGGACAGGGAGTAACCGGGGAGCTGTTTTTT
NA,TRBV11-3,NA,14,TRBJ2-5,CASSLGQNQETQYF,TGTGCCAGCAGCTTAGGACAGAACCAAGAGACCCAGTACTTC
NA,TRBV3-1/TRBV3-2,NA,14,TRBJ2-7,CASSQDGPYYEQYF,TGTGCCAGCAGCCAAGATGGGCCCTACTACGAGCAGTACTTC
NA,TRBV25-1,TRBD2,14,TRBJ2-3,CASRASGSTDTQYF,TGTGCCAGCAGGGCCAGCGGGAGTACAGATACGCAGTATTTT
few,TRBV5-1,NA,12,TRBJ2-2,CASSSGSGELFF,TGCGCCAGCAGTTCGGGGTCCGGGGAGCTGTTTTTT
NA,TRBV11-3,TRBD1,15,TRBJ2-7,CASSLSAGGAYEQYF,TGTGCCAGCAGCTTATCGGCAGGGGGAGCCTACGAGCAGTACTTC
once,TRBV7-9,NA,14,TRBJ1-1,CASGGDLLNTEAFF,TGTGCCAGCGGGGGGGACTTGTTGAACACTGAAGCTTTCTTT
NA,TRBV5-4,TRBD2,17,TRBJ2-1,CASSPGGTSGRGDEQFF,TGTGCCAGCAGCCCGGGGGGGACTAGCGGGAGAGGGGATGAGCAGTTCTTC
NA,TRBV18,TRBD1,13,TRBJ1-2,CASRDRDNYGYTF,TGTGCCAGCAGGGACAGGGACAACTATGGCTACACCTTC
NA,TRBV19,NA,14,TRBJ1-2,CASSIDRRGPGYTF,TGTGCCAGTAGTATAGATCGGCGGGGGCCTGGCTACACCTTC
NA,TRBV29-1,TRBD1,13,TRBJ1-1,CSVDRGGSTEAFF,TGCAGCGTCGACAGGGGAGGGAGCACTGAAGCTTTCTTT
NA,TRBV4-2,TRBD1,16,TRBJ2-7,CASSQAQGASFYEQYF,TGTGCCAGCAGCCAAGCACAGGGGGCCTCCTTCTACGAGCAGTACTTC
NA,TRBV9,TRBD1,14,TRBJ1-2,CASSGTGGGYGYTF,TGTGCCAGCAGCGGGACAGGGGGTGGCTATGGCTACACCTTC
few,TRBV6-2/TRBV6-3,TRBD1,15,TRBJ1-6,CASSHAGQTNSPLHF,TGTGCCAGCAGCCACGCGGGACAGACTAATTCACCCCTCCACTTT
few,TRBV27,NA,11,TRBJ2-2,CASRQAGELFF,TGTGCCAGCAGGCAGGCTGGGGAGCTGTTTTTT
NA,TRBV11-3,NA,14,TRBJ2-5,CASSLEAGEETQYF,TGTGCCAGCAGCTTAGAGGCTGGAGAGGAGACCCAGTACTTC
NA,TRBV7-2,NA,14,TRBJ2-2,CASSTTGSPGELFF,TGTGCCAGCAGCACCACAGGGTCGCCCGGGGAGCTGTTTTTT